This T cell receptor beta chain was retrieved from a study of blood T cells in healthy people across ages. Alongside a J-beta primer mix, a sample-barcoded 5' primer served in a second PCR lasting about 7 to 11 cycles. TCRdb reanalysed the 5' RACE reads using MiXCR and keeps one entry per CDR3 protein. The table has about 1.1 million distinct CDR3 sequences, less than 45% seen once. Germline values: CDR1 SQVTM, CDR2 ANQGSEA. This CDR3 contains 13 residues. V shed 7 bases and J shed 3 bases, with 12 bases lying between them. Sequenced material: blood. The TCR comes from a man aged 18 to 30 in good health. This sequence joins TRBV29-1 and TRBJ1-4; D gene unclear. CDR3 residues: CSGRRIPNEKLFF. Written as DNA, the CDR3 is TGCAGCGGAAGGCGGATCCCTAATGAAAAACTGTTTTTT. The full variable domain, its missing parts supplied by reference TRBV29-1 and TRBJ1-4, is SAVISQKPSRDICQRGTSLTIQCQVDSQVTMMFWYRQQPGQSLTLIATANQGSEATYESGFVIDKFPISRPNLTFSTLTVSNMSPEDSSIYLCSGRRIPNEKLFFGSGTQLSVL.